The clone carrying this TCR beta chain was observed a single time. Its antigen remains unidentified. Germline lookup yields CDR1 SGHAT and CDR2 FQNNGV. This CDR3 region has 16 residues. The ends were cut back, 6 bases at V and 5 bases at J, with 20 bases in the middle. The sample comes from a study of shared clonotypes between healthy human individuals. The study, taken as a whole, reports: Shared clonotypes across all four donors exceeded non-shared ones in generation probability.

Here immunoSEQ multiplex PCR was the method, and the copy in TCRdb shows in-frame clones only, minus some. The repertoire holds roughly 2.5 million clones, with approximately 92% as singletons. The chain couples TRBV11-2 to TRBJ1-3, with D possibly matching TRBD1 (5 bases). Sample: naive CD4+ T cells sorted from blood. Indicated subset: CD45RA+ positively selected. This TCR was sampled from a man aged 18 to 29 in good health. CDR3 region: CASRDNQGRRRNTIYF. As DNA, the CDR3 is TGTGCCAGCAGAGACAATCAGGGTAGGCGAAGAAACACCATATATTTT.